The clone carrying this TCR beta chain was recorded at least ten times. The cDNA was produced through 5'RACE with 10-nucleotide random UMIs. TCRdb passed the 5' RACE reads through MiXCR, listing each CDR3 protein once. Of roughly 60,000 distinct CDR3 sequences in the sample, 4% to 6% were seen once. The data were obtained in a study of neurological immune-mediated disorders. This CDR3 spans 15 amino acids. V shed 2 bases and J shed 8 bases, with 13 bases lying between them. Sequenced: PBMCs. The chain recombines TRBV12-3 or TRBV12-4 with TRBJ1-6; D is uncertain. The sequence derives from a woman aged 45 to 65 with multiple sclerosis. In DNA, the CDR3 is TGTGCCAGCAGTTTAAGTGGAACAAAACATTCACCCCTCCACTTT. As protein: CASSLSGTKHSPLHF.